This entry lists 2 T cell receptor beta chains sequenced from one sample in a study of cytomegalovirus exposure and HLA in healthy donors. It was with 60 Vbeta and 13 Jbeta primers that the PCR ran. Produced via immunoSEQ multiplex PCR; TCRdb's table is partial and in-frame only. The sample records over 150,000 clones, roughly 82% being singletons. The sequenced sample was PBMCs. The receptors were sampled from a man in his fifties in good health and CMV-seropositive.

The CDR3 DNA is TGTGCCAGCAGTTACGCAGGGCCGAACTATGGCTACACCTTC. Its protein product is CASSYAGPNYGYTF. V is TRBV6-5 and J is TRBJ1-2, with D perhaps matching TRBD1 (5 bases). The V gene's germline CDR1 is MNHEY and CDR2 SVGAGI. The CDR3 extends over 14 amino acids. The V end lost 2 bases, the J end lost 2 bases, and 9 bases lay between the germline ends.

This clone turned up a few times. The gene calls are TRBV10-1 and TRBJ2-3; TRBD1 is a possible D gene (5 bases). The germline CDR1 and CDR2 sequences are WNHNN and SYGVQD (reference sequence). The V and J ends lost 7 bases and 0 bases respectively, with 8 bases between them. This CDR3 region has 13 residues. Written as DNA, the CDR3 is TGCGCCAGCAAGGACAAAAGCACAGATACGCAGTATTTT. It translates to CASKDKSTDTQYF.